The next 21 T cell receptor beta chains were all read from a single sample in a study of cytomegalovirus exposure and HLA in healthy donors. Use of 60 Vbeta and 13 Jbeta primers characterized the PCR. Repertoires were generated with immunoSEQ multiplex PCR, while TCRdb's copy carries only in-frame clones and drops some. This table has around 91,000 clones, 60% to 80% appearing once. The specimen sequenced was PBMCs. The source is a man in his sixties in good health and CMV-seronegative.

This clone was observed a few times. This rearrangement joins TRBV19 to TRBJ2-7, with D maybe TRBD1 (5 bases). The V end lost 0 bases, the J end lost 4 bases, and 7 bases lay between the germline ends. Germline CDR1 and CDR2: LNHDA and SQIVND (reference sequence). The CDR3 runs to 13 residues. The CDR3 reads CASSIEDSYEQYF. The CDR3 region has the DNA TGTGCCAGTAGTATAGAAGACAGTTACGAGCAGTACTTC.

This clone was seen only a few times. The CDR3 DNA sequence: TGCGCCAGCAGCTTAGGGTTGCGGGGGGGCGCCTACAATGAGCAGTTCTTC. Its translation: CASSLGLRGGAYNEQFF. The chain uses TRBV5-1 and TRBJ2-1; 9 bases agree with TRBD2. CDR1 and CDR2 (germline): SGHRS, YFSETQ. This CDR3 has 17 residues. After removal of 2 bases from V and 2 bases from J, the junction contained 8 bases not matched to a gene.

For this clone: Germline is not matched at one junction end, which may reflect a read error. This sequence joins TRBV7-9 and TRBJ2-3; the match to TRBD2 covers 14 bases. Germline CDR1 SEHNR, CDR2 FQNEAQ (reference sequence). This CDR3 region has 17 residues. The CDR3 region has the DNA TGTTCCAGCAGCCCTGGGACTAGCGGGAGAGTGATAGATACGCAGTATTTT. This gives the protein CSSSPGTSGRVIDTQYF.

V usage is TRBV5-1 and J usage is TRBJ2-7; TRBD2 matches 13 bases. Germline V CDR1 and CDR2: SGHRS, YFSETQ. This CDR3 is built from 18 residues. The V and J ends lost 0 bases and 0 bases, in that order; junction bases with no gene match: 6. CDR3 sequence reads: CASSLGLAGGYRSYEQYF. In DNA form, the CDR3 reads TGCGCCAGCAGCTTGGGACTAGCGGGGGGCTATCGCTCCTACGAGCAGTACTTC.

This CDR3 is CASSFTDRGRTEAFF. DNA for the CDR3: TGTGCCAGCAGTTTTACGGACAGGGGAAGGACTGAAGCTTTCTTT. The V gene is TRBV28, the J gene TRBJ1-1; TRBD1 matches at 9 bases. J was trimmed by 5 bases and V by 3 bases; bases with no gene match: 7. The CDR3 runs 15 residues. From germline, CDR1 is MDHEN and CDR2 SYDVKM.

The chain has TRBV27 and TRBJ1-5; TRBD1 aligns across 10 bases. V dropped 6 bases and J dropped 2; count of bases not matched to a gene: 4. Germline V lookup: CDR1 MNHEY, CDR2 SMNVEV (reference sequence). The CDR3 runs 15 residues. The CDR3 nucleotides are TGTGCCAGCAGGCCCGGGACAGGGGGCAATCAGCCCCAGCATTTT. Amino acid sequence: CASRPGTGGNQPQHF.

The chain links TRBV7-2 to TRBJ2-4; perhaps TRBD2 as D (5 bases). There are 14 residues in the CDR3. Per germline, CDR1 SGHTA and CDR2 FQGNSA. Trimming shortened V by 3 bases and J by 0 bases, and 6 bases separated the two germline ends. In DNA form, the CDR3 reads TGTGCCAGCAGCTTTCGGGGAGCCAAAAACATTCAGTACTTC. Protein product: CASSFRGAKNIQYF.

The chain has TRBV28 and TRBJ1-2; D may be TRBD1 (5 bases). Trimming shortened V by 5 bases and J by 4 bases, and 14 bases separated the two germline ends. From germline, CDR1 is MDHEN and CDR2 SYDVKM. The CDR3 is 14 residues long. The CDR3 region is CASSPQGTGYGYTF. In nucleotides, the CDR3 is TGTGCCAGCAGTCCGCAGGGAACGGGCTATGGCTACACCTTC.

The table lists this clone with a few counts. The chain carries TRBV2 and TRBJ1-2; D is perhaps TRBD1 (5 bases). The CDR3 loop spans 12 amino acids. The V end lost 3 bases, the J end lost 4 bases, and 6 bases lay between the germline ends. Looked up from germline, CDR1 is SNHLY and CDR2 is FYNNEI. The CDR3 sequence is CASSEDTYGYTF. The DNA for the CDR3 is TGTGCCAGCAGTGAGGACACCTATGGCTACACCTTC. The entire variable domain, with the rest obtained from reference TRBV2 and TRBJ1-2, is as follows: EPEVTQTPSHQVTQMGQEVILRCVPISNHLYFYWYRQILGQKVEFLVSFYNNEISEKSEIFDDQFSVERPDGSNFTLKIRSTKLEDSAMYFCASSEDTYGYTFGSGTRLTVV.

This chain links TRBV19 with TRBJ2-7; no clear D. V gave up 5 bases and J gave up 5 bases, with 16 bases separating them. CDR1 LNHDA and CDR2 SQIVND come from the germline V gene (reference sequence). The CDR3 has 14 residues. CDR3 in amino acids: CASSPQAGNNEQYF. CDR3 in DNA: TGTGCCAGTAGTCCCCAGGCAGGTAACAACGAGCAGTACTTC.

A remark on this clone: Its ends do not fully match the called genes, so a read error is possible. The chain has TRBV18 and TRBJ1-1, with 11 positions matching TRBD1. From germline, CDR1 is KGHSH and CDR2 LQKENI. The CDR3 loop spans 13 amino acids. CDR3 amino acids: CASSTGQGVESFF. Here the CDR3 DNA reads TGTGCCAGCTCTACGGGACAGGGGGTTGAATCTTTCTTT.

This rearrangement joins TRBV5-6 to TRBJ2-5, with TRBD2 matching 7 bases. Germline assignment: CDR1 SGHDT and CDR2 YYEEEE. There are 14 residues in the CDR3. J gave up 5 bases and V 3 bases, and 7 bases lay outside the gene matches. For the CDR3, the DNA is TGTGCCAGCAGCTCGAAAGCGGGATACGAGACCCAGTACTTC. This codes for CASSSKAGYETQYF.

In this sample, this clone turned up once. The V gene is TRBV19, the J gene TRBJ2-7, with D uncertain. Germline CDR1 LNHDA, CDR2 SQIVND (reference sequence). Trimming removed 1 base from V and 0 bases from J, with 7 bases in between. The CDR3 is made up of 14 amino acids. CDR3 in DNA: TGTGCCAGTAGTATAGGCAGGCCCTCCTACGAGCAGTACTTC. Protein: CASSIGRPSYEQYF.

The chain employs TRBV7-2 and TRBJ2-7, with a tentative D call TRBD1 (5 bases). The germline V gene has CDR1 SGHTA and CDR2 FQGNSA. The CDR3 consists of 14 residues. With 3 bases removed from V and 0 bases from J, the gap between germline ends came to 9 bases. CDR3 protein: CASSLATVSYEQYF. For the CDR3, the DNA is TGTGCCAGCAGCTTGGCGACAGTCTCCTACGAGCAGTACTTC. The whole variable domain, remainder taken from reference TRBV7-2 and TRBJ2-7, is GAGVSQSPSNKVTEKGKDVELRCDPISGHTALYWYRQSLGQGLEFLIYFQGNSAPDKSGLPSDRFSAERTGGSVSTLTIQRTQQEDSAVYLCASSLATVSYEQYFGPGTRLTVT.

V gene TRBV14 combines with J gene TRBJ2-2; TRBD1 matches 8 bases. Trimming took 3 bases from V and 3 from J; bases not matched to a gene: 3. Germline CDR1 and CDR2: SGHDN and FVKESK. The CDR3 has 15 residues. The CDR3 nucleotides are TGTGCCAGCAGCCAGCGACAGGGGTACACCGGGGAGCTGTTTTTT. Translation gives CASSQRQGYTGELFF.

The rearrangement links TRBV7-3 to TRBJ2-6; 7 bases are shared with TRBD1. The CDR3 has 15 amino acids. Germline CDR1 reads SGHTA; CDR2 reads FQGTGA. Trimming cost V 5 bases and J 2 bases; bases outside gene matches: 3. The CDR3: CASSAGTAGANVLTF. CDR3 DNA sequence: TGTGCCAGCAGCGCCGGGACAGCTGGGGCCAACGTCCTGACTTTC.

The gene calls are TRBV18 and TRBJ2-1, with 11 bases aligning to TRBD1. The CDR3 is 16 amino acids. J was trimmed by 1 base and V by 6 bases; bases with no gene match: 5. Looked up from germline, CDR1 is KGHSH and CDR2 is LQKENI. The CDR3 is CASSTGTGGSYNEQFF. DNA of the CDR3: TGTGCCAGCTCTACAGGGACAGGGGGATCCTACAATGAGCAGTTCTTC.

The CDR3 nucleotides are TGTGCCACAAAGGGAGGTGGGACCTACGAGCAGTACTTC. Translated: CATKGGGTYEQYF. The gene calls are TRBV6-1 and TRBJ2-5, with D tentatively TRBD2 (6 bases). Matching the DNA end better, TRBJ2-7 makes the J call doubtful. CDR1 and CDR2 from the germline V gene are MNHNS and SASEGT. CDR3 length: 13 amino acids.

The chain employs TRBV7-7 and TRBJ2-7, with TRBD2 as a possible D gene (6 bases). Per germline, CDR1 SSHAT and CDR2 FNYEAQ (reference sequence). There are 13 residues in the CDR3. V lost 8 bases to trimming and J lost 5 bases, with 16 bases between them. CDR3 DNA sequence: TGTGCCAGCTCGACCGGGGGTTCTAACGAGCAGTACTTC. Encoded protein: CASSTGGSNEQYF.

This clone has a single count. The chain combines TRBV11-2 with TRBJ2-7, with D possibly matching TRBD1 (5 bases). The CDR3 totals 16 residues. V was shortened by 5 bases and J by 0 bases, with 17 bases between the two germline ends. Germline V gene sequence: CDR1 SGHAT, CDR2 FQNNGV. The chain's CDR3 is CASSRMTAESSYEQYF. CDR3 in DNA: TGTGCCAGCAGCCGAATGACAGCCGAAAGCTCCTACGAGCAGTACTTC.

About this clone: One end of the junction varies from germline; a read error may be responsible. The CDR3 nucleotides read TGTTCCAGCAGCCAAGGGACAGGGGCTAGCAATCAGCCCCAGCATTTT. Encoded protein: CSSSQGTGASNQPQHF. The V gene is TRBV7-9, the J gene TRBJ1-5; the match to TRBD1 covers 10 bases. Germline lookup yields CDR1 SEHNR and CDR2 FQNEAQ (reference sequence). The CDR3 covers 16 residues.